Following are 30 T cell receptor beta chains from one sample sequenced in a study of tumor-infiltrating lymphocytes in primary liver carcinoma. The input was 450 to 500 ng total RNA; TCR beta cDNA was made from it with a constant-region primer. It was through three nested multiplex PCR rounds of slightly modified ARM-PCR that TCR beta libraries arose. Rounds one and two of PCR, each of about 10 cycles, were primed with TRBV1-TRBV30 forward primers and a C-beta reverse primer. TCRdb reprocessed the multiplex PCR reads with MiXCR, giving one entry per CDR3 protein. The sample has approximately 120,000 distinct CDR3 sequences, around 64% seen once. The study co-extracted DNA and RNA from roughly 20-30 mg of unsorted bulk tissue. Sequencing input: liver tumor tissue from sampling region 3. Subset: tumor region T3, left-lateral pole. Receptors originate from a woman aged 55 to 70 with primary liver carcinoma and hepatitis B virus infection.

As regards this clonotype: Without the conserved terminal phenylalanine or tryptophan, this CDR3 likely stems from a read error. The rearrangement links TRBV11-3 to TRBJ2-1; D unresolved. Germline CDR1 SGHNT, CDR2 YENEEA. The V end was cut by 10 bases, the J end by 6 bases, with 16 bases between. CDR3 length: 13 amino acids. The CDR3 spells CANSLRGCNEQFY. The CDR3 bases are TGTGCCAACAGTTTACGAGGCTGCAATGAGCAGTTCTAC.

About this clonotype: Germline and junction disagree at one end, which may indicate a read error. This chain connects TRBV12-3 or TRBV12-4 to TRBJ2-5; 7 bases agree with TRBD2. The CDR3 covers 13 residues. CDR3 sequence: CVSGKLAQETQYF. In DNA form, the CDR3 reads TGTGTCAGCGGGAAGCTAGCGCAGGAGACCCAGTACTTC.

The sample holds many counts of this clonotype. The CDR3 region is CASSLSRGPYEQYF. As DNA, the CDR3 is TGTGCCAGCAGCTTAAGCAGGGGTCCCTACGAGCAGTACTTC. The genes are TRBV7-8 and TRBJ2-7; TRBD1 is a possible D gene (6 bases). From germline, CDR1 is SGHVS and CDR2 FQNEAQ. Trimming took off 2 bases at V and 2 bases at J, with 10 bases between the two ends. This CDR3 is 14 amino acids long.

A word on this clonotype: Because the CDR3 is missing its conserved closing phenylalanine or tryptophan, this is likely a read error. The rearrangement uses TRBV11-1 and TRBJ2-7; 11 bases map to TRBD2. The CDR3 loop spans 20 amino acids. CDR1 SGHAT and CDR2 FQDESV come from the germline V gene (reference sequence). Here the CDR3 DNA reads TGTGCCGGCAGCCCATACCCCAGCCAGACTAGCGGGACATTTCCCTACGAGCAGTACTCC. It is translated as CAGSPYPSQTSGTFPYEQYS.

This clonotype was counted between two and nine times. The CDR3 sequence is CASSSTGGFREQYF. The CDR3 coding sequence is TGTGCCAGCAGTTCGACAGGGGGCTTCAGGGAGCAGTACTTC. The chain joins TRBV28 to TRBJ2-7; 10 positions match TRBD1. The CDR3 is 14 residues long. The germline gives CDR1 MDHEN, CDR2 SYDVKM. V gave up 4 bases and J gave up 7 bases; unmatched junction bases: 7.

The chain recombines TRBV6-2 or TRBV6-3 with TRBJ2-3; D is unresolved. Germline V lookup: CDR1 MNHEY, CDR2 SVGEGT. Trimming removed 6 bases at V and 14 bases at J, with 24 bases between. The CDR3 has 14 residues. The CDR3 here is CASSSRLGGDTRYF. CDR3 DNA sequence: TGTGCCAGCAGCTCACGGTTAGGTGGAGATACACGGTATTTT.

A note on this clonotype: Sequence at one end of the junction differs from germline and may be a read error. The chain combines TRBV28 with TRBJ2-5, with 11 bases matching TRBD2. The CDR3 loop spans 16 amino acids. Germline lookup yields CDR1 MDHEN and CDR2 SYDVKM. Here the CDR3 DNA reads TGTACCAGCAGTCTGCCGGGACTAGCGGTCCAAGAGACCCAGTACTTC. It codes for CTSSLPGLAVQETQYF.

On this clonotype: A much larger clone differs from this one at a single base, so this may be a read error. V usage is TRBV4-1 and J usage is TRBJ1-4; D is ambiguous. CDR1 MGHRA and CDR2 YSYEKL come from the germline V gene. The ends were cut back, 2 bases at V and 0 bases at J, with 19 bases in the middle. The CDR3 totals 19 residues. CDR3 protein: CASSQRDNGGKPTNEKLFF. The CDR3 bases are TGCGCCAGCAGCCAACGTGACAATGGTGGGAAACCAACTAATGAAAAACTGTTTTTT.

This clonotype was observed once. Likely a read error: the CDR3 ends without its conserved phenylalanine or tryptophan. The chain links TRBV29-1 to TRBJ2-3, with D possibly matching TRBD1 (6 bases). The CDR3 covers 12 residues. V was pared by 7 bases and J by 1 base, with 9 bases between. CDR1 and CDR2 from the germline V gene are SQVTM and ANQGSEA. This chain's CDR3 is CSEYRGTDTQYS. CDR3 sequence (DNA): TGCAGCGAGTACAGGGGCACAGATACGCAGTATTCT.

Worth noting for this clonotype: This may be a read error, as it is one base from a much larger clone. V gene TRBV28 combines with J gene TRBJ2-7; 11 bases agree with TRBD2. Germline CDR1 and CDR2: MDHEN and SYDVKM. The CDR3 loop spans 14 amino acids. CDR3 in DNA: TGTGCCAGCAGCCGACTAGCGGGACCCTACGATCAGTACTTC. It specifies CASSRLAGPYDQYF.

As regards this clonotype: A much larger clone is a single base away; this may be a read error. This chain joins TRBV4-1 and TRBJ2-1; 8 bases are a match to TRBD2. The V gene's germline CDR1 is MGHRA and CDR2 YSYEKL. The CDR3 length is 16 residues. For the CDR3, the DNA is TGCGCCAACAGCGGGAGTGAGACAGGTCGCTACAATGAGCAGTTCTTC. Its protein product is CANSGSETGRYNEQFF.

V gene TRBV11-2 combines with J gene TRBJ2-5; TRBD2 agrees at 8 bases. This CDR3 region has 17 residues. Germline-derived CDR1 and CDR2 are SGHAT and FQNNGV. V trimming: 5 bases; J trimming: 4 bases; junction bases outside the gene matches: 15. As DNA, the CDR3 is TGTGCCAGCAGCCCTACGGGACAACTAGCGGACCTAGAGACCCAGTACTTC. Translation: CASSPTGQLADLETQYF. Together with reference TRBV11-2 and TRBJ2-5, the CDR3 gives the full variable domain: EAGVAQSPRYKIIEKRQSVAFWCNPISGHATLYWYQQILGQGPKLLIQFQNNGVVDDSQLPKDRFSAERLKGVDSTLKIQPAKLEDSAVYLCASSPTGQLADLETQYFGPGTRLLVL.

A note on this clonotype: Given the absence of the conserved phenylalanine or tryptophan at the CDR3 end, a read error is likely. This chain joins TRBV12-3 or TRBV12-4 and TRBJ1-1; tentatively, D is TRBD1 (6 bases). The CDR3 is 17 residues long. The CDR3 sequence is CVKLPKGEGLGTTEAFI. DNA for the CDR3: TGTGTCAAACTTCCCAAGGGGGAGGGTCTGGGGACTACTGAAGCTTTCATT.

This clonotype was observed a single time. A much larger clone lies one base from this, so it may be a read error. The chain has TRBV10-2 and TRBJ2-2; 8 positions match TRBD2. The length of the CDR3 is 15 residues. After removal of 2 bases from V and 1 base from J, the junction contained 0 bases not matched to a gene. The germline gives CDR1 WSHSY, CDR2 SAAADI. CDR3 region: CASSETSGNTGELFF. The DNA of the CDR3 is TGCGCCAGCAGTGAGACTAGCGGGAACACCGGGGAGCTGTTTTTT.

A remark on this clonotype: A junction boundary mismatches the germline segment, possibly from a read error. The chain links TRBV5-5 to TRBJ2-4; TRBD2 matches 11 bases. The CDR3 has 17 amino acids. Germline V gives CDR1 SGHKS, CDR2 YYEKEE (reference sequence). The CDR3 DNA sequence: TGTGCCGGCAACTTAGCCGGGACTAGCGGCCTTGAGGACATTGAGTACTTC. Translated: CAGNLAGTSGLEDIEYF.

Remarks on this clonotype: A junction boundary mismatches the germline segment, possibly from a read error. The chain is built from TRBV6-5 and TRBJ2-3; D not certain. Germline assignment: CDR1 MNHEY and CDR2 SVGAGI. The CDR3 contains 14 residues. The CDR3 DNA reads TGTGCCAGCAGTAACAAAGGAAACACAGATATGCAGTATTTT. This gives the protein CASSNKGNTDMQYF.

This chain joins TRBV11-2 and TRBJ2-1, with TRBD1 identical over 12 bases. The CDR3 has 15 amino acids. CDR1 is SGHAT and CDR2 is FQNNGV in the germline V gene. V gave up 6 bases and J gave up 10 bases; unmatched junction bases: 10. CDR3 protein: CASSSGTGGNYEQFF. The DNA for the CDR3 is TGTGCCAGCAGTTCCGGGACAGGGGGCAACTACGAGCAGTTCTTC. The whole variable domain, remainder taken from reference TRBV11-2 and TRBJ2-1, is EAGVAQSPRYKIIEKRQSVAFWCNPISGHATLYWYQQILGQGPKLLIQFQNNGVVDDSQLPKDRFSAERLKGVDSTLKIQPAKLEDSAVYLCASSSGTGGNYEQFFGPGTRLTVL.

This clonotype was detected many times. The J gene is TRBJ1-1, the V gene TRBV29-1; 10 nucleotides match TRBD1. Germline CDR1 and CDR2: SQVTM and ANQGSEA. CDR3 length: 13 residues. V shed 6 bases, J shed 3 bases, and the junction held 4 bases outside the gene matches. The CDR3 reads CSVAGTGDTEAFF. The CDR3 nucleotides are TGCAGCGTCGCCGGGACAGGGGACACTGAAGCTTTCTTT.

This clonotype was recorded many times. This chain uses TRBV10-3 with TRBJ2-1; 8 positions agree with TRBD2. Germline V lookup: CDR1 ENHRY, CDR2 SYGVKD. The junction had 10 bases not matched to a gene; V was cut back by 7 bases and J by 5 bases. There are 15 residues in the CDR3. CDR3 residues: CAITDPGLGNNEQFF. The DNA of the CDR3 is TGTGCCATCACCGACCCGGGACTAGGGAACAATGAGCAGTTCTTC.

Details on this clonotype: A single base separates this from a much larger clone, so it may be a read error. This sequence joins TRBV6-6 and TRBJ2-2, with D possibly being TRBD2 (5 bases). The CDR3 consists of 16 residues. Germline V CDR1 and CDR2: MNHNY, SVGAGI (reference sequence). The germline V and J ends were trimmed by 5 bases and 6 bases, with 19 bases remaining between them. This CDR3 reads CASSIGISMSPGELFF. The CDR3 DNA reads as TGTGCCAGCAGTATCGGGATTAGCATGAGCCCCGGGGAGCTGTTTTTT.

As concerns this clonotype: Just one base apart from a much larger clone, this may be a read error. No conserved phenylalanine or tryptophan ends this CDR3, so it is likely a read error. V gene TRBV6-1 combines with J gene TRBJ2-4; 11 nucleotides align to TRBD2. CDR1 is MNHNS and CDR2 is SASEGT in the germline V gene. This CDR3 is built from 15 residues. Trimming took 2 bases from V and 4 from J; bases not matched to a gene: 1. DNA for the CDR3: TGTGCCAGCAGTGAAACTAGCGGGAGAAAAAACATTCAGTACTTA. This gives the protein CASSETSGRKNIQYL.

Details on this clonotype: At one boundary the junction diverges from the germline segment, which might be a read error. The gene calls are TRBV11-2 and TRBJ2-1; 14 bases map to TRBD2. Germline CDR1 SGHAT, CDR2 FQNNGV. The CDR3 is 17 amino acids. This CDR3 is CASSRRLAGGPGYEQSF. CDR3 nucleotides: TGTGCTAGCAGCAGGAGACTAGCGGGAGGGCCGGGGTATGAGCAGTCCTTC. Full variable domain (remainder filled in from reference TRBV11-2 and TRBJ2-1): EAGVAQSPRYKIIEKRQSVAFWCNPISGHATLYWYQQILGQGPKLLIQFQNNGVVDDSQLPKDRFSAERLKGVDSTLKIQPAKLEDSAVYLCASSRRLAGGPGYEQSFGPGTRLTVL.

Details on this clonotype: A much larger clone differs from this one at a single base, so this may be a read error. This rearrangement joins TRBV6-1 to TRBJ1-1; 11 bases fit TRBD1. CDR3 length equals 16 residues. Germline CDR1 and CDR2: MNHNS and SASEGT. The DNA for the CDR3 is TGTGTCAGCAGTCAAGGACCGGGACAGGGGGTCACTGAAGCTTTCTTT. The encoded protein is CVSSQGPGQGVTEAFF.

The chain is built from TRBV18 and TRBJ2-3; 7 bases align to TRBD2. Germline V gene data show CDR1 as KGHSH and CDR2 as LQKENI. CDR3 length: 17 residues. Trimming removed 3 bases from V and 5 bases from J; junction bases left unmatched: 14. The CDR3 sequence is CASSPTTTSFGRDTQYF. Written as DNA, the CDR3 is TGTGCCAGCTCACCGACAACGACTAGCTTCGGTCGAGATACGCAGTATTTT. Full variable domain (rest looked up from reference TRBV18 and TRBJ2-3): NAGVMQNPRHLVRRRGQEARLRCSPMKGHSHVYWYRQLPEEGLKFMVYLQKENIIDESGMPKERFSAEFPKEGPSILRIQQVVRGDSAAYFCASSPTTTSFGRDTQYFGPGTRLTVL.

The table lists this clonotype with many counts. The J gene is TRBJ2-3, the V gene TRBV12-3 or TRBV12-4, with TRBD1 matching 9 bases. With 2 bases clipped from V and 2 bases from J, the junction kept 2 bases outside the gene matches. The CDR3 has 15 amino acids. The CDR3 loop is CASSLWDRATDTQYF. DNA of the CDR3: TGTGCCAGCAGTTTATGGGACAGGGCCACAGATACGCAGTATTTT.

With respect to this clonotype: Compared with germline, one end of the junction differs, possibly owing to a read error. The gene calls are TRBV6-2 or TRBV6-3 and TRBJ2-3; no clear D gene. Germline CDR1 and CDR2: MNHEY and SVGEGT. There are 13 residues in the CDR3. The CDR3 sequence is CDSSYAGVVTQYF. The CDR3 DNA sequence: TGTGACAGCAGTTACGCTGGCGTGGTTACGCAGTATTTT.

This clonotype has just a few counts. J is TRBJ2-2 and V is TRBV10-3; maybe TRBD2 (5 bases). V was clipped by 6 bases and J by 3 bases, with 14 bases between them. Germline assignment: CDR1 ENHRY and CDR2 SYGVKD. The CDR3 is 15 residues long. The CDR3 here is CAIREAETDTGELFF. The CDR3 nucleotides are TGTGCCATCAGGGAAGCGGAAACGGACACCGGGGAGCTGTTTTTT.

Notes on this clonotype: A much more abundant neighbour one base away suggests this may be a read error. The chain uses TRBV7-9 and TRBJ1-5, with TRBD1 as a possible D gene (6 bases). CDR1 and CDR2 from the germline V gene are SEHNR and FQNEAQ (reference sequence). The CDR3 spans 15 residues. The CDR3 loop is CVSSLGQASNQPQHF. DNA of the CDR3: TGTGTCAGCAGCTTGGGACAAGCTTCCAATCAGCCCCAGCATTTT.

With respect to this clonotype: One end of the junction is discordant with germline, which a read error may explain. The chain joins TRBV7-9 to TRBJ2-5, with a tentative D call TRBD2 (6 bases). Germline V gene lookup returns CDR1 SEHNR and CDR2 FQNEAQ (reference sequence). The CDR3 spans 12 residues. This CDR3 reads CAGAVRRETRYF. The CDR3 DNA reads TGTGCAGGGGCGGTTCGACGGGAGACCCGGTACTTC.

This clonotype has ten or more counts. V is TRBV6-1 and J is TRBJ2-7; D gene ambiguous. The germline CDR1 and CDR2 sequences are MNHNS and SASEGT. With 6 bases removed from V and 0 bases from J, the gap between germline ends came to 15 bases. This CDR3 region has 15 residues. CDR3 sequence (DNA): TGTGCCAGCAGGGATGGACCCTTGGACTCCTACGAGCAGTACTTC. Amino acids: CASRDGPLDSYEQYF.